The source of this T cell receptor beta chain is a study of cytomegalovirus exposure and HLA in healthy donors. General study findings and limits: Most TCR sequences showed up rarely, but some public TCRs showed up in many donors. In a later analysis, HLA-associated TCR beta chains were more clonally expanded than equally common others.

It was with 60 Vbeta and 13 Jbeta primers that the PCR ran. Sequenced by immunoSEQ multiplex PCR; TCRdb stores in-frame clones only, minus some. The table lists about 140,000 clones, about 80% of them singletons, with around 2.9% in the top ten. Unrecorded immune exposures were likely, despite nominal health at sampling. In regard to this clone: Its antigen is unidentified.

The V gene lost 2 bases and the J gene lost 8 bases, with 6 bases spanning the gap. CDR1 is MNHEY and CDR2 is SVGAGI in the germline V gene. The CDR3 sequence is 11 residues long. This TCR derives from a female donor in good health and CMV-seronegative. The source material was PBMCs. The gene calls are TRBV6-5 and TRBJ1-2; possible D gene TRBD1, 5 bases. This chain's CDR3 is CASSYQGGYTF. The DNA of the CDR3 is TGTGCCAGCAGTTACCAGGGCGGCTACACCTTC.